This TCR beta chain was sequenced during a study of blood T cell repertoires in COVID-19. Assay used: immunoSEQ multiplex PCR; TCRdb lists only in-frame clones, some missing. The data hold 150,000 or so clones, with 80% to 90% observed a single time. The V end was cut by 5 bases, the J end by 4 bases, with 9 bases between. Germline CDR1 DFQATT, CDR2 SNEGSKA (reference sequence). The CDR3 is 11 amino acids. The receptor comes from a man aged 18 to 30 with COVID-19, enrolled during active disease. Material for sequencing was peripheral blood. The chain couples TRBV20-1 to TRBJ2-7, with D unresolved. CDR3: CSAEIMYEQYF. The CDR3 bases are TGCAGTGCTGAGATTATGTACGAGCAGTACTTC.